The present TCR beta chain was sequenced within a study of T cell responses to AZD1222 COVID-19 vaccine. Study conclusions and caveats: Researchers report vaccine-associated CD4 TCRs spanning spike, with dominance at 160-218 and 743-854.

Clones were sequenced by immunoSEQ multiplex PCR, and TCRdb holds only the in-frame ones, with some missing. The sample holds 160,000 or so clones, 85% to 90% seen once. Remarks on this clone: Its antigen is still unknown.

The ends were cut back, 4 bases at V and 6 bases at J, with 29 bases in the middle. Per germline, CDR1 SGHDT and CDR2 YYEEEE. The CDR3 is 19 residues long. The J gene is TRBJ2-1, the V gene TRBV5-6, with D perhaps TRBD2 (6 bases). The sample was peripheral blood, taken on day 0 of AZD1222 vaccination. This receptor was identified in an adult in good health. The CDR3: CASSPWWGVPTGSTNEQFF. CDR3 DNA: TGTGCCAGCAGCCCATGGTGGGGGGTGCCAACGGGGTCCACCAATGAGCAGTTCTTC.